A selection of T cell receptor beta chains follows, all from one sample in a study of CD8+CD57+ T cells in acquired aplastic anemia. TCRdb redid the calling of the reads with MiXCR, one entry per CDR3 protein. The table shows around 430,000 distinct CDR3 sequences, with roughly a third occurring only once. What was sequenced was sorted CD4+, CD8+, or CD8+CD57+ T cells (not recorded which) from PBMCs. These receptors were obtained from a human donor with aplastic anemia. The CDR3 runs from the conserved cysteine through the conserved F or W. Fields, in order: V gene, D gene, clone size, J gene, CDR3 protein, CDR3 DNA. A D gene is named only where the DNA matches it firmly. Size is omitted from some rows. Given values are once, few, many or a class for expanded clones.

V gene: TRBV11-2
D gene: NA
clone size: NA
J gene: TRBJ2-5
CDR3 protein: CASSLGGRGPQETQYF
CDR3 DNA: TGTGCCAGCAGCTTAGGGGGTCGGGGCCCTCAAGAGACCCAGTACTTC

V gene: TRBV11-2
D gene: NA
clone size: few
J gene: TRBJ2-1
CDR3 protein: CASSSPAARRNNEQFF
CDR3 DNA: TGTGCCAGCAGCTCCCCGGCTGCGCGTCGGAACAATGAGCAGTTCTTC

V gene: TRBV5-1
D gene: NA
clone size: few
J gene: TRBJ2-1
CDR3 protein: CASPDELGEQFF
CDR3 DNA: TGCGCCAGCCCGGACGAGTTGGGGGAGCAGTTCTTC

V gene: TRBV7-2
D gene: TRBD1
clone size: many
J gene: TRBJ1-3
CDR3 protein: CASSFNRGSGNTIYF
CDR3 DNA: TGTGCCAGCAGCTTTAACAGGGGCTCTGGAAACACCATATATTTT

V gene: TRBV12-3/TRBV12-4
D gene: NA
clone size: NA
J gene: TRBJ2-7
CDR3 protein: CASSLGNYRYEQYF
CDR3 DNA: TGTGCCAGCAGTTTAGGCAATTACAGGTACGAGCAGTACTTC

V gene: TRBV12-3/TRBV12-4
D gene: TRBD1
clone size: NA
J gene: TRBJ1-5
CDR3 protein: CASSLKPGTGGTLGDQPQHF
CDR3 DNA: TGTGCCAGCAGTTTAAAACCCGGGACAGGGGGGACCCTGGGGGATCAGCCCCAGCATTTT

V gene: TRBV11-2
D gene: NA
clone size: many
J gene: TRBJ1-2
CDR3 protein: CASSLDRSYYGYTF
CDR3 DNA: TGTGCCAGCAGCTTAGACAGGAGCTACTATGGCTACACCTTC

V gene: TRBV10-3
D gene: TRBD1
clone size: NA
J gene: TRBJ2-7
CDR3 protein: CAISVGTGSPEQYF
CDR3 DNA: TGTGCCATCAGCGTCGGGACAGGGTCCCCCGAGCAGTACTTC

V gene: TRBV11-2
D gene: NA
clone size: many
J gene: TRBJ2-3
CDR3 protein: CASSLILSTDTQYF
CDR3 DNA: TGTGCCAGCAGCTTGATTCTAAGCACAGATACGCAGTATTTT

V gene: TRBV18
D gene: NA
clone size: NA
J gene: TRBJ2-3
CDR3 protein: CASSPYLGADTQYF
CDR3 DNA: TGTGCCAGCTCACCATACCTAGGCGCAGATACGCAGTATTTT

V gene: TRBV12-3/TRBV12-4
D gene: NA
clone size: few
J gene: TRBJ2-2
CDR3 protein: CASSLNRRWPQNTGELFF
CDR3 DNA: TGTGCCAGCAGTTTAAACAGGAGATGGCCCCAGAACACCGGGGAGCTGTTTTTT

V gene: TRBV19
D gene: NA
clone size: NA
J gene: TRBJ1-1
CDR3 protein: CASSMGPSSNTEAFF
CDR3 DNA: TGTGCCAGTAGTATGGGCCCCTCATCGAACACTGAAGCTTTCTTT

V gene: TRBV9
D gene: TRBD2
clone size: few
J gene: TRBJ2-5
CDR3 protein: CASGTGGEAQYF
CDR3 DNA: TGTGCCAGCGGGACGGGGGGAGAGGCCCAGTACTTC

V gene: TRBV5-5
D gene: NA
clone size: few
J gene: TRBJ2-7
CDR3 protein: CASSSVDHRTYEQYF
CDR3 DNA: TGTGCCAGCAGTTCCGTGGACCACAGAACCTACGAGCAGTACTTC

V gene: TRBV20-1
D gene: NA
clone size: many
J gene: TRBJ1-5
CDR3 protein: CSASQGGNQPQHF
CDR3 DNA: TGCAGTGCTTCACAGGGCGGCAATCAGCCCCAGCATTTT

V gene: TRBV20-1
D gene: NA
clone size: NA
J gene: TRBJ1-2
CDR3 protein: CSEGGSYGYTF
CDR3 DNA: TGCAGTGAAGGTGGGTCCTATGGCTACACCTTC

V gene: TRBV6-5
D gene: NA
clone size: many
J gene: TRBJ2-7
CDR3 protein: CASSYSAGGSYEQYF
CDR3 DNA: TGTGCCAGCAGTTACTCCGCAGGTGGCTCATACGAGCAGTACTTC

V gene: TRBV6-1
D gene: NA
clone size: NA
J gene: TRBJ2-1
CDR3 protein: CASRISSYNEQFF
CDR3 DNA: TGTGCCAGCCGGATCAGCTCCTACAATGAGCAGTTCTTC

V gene: TRBV10-3
D gene: NA
clone size: many
J gene: TRBJ2-7
CDR3 protein: CAISHRSNSYEQYF
CDR3 DNA: TGTGCCATCAGTCATAGAAGTAACTCCTACGAGCAGTACTTC

V gene: TRBV12-3/TRBV12-4
D gene: TRBD1
clone size: NA
J gene: TRBJ2-1
CDR3 protein: CATRMTGIGADEQFF
CDR3 DNA: TGTGCCACCCGAATGACAGGGATTGGAGCGGATGAGCAGTTCTTC

V gene: TRBV15
D gene: TRBD1
clone size: many
J gene: TRBJ1-6
CDR3 protein: CATSREGQGLGPLHF
CDR3 DNA: TGTGCCACCAGCAGGGAAGGACAGGGGTTGGGACCCCTCCACTTT

V gene: TRBV7-2
D gene: NA
clone size: many
J gene: TRBJ1-3
CDR3 protein: CASSVGVANTIYF
CDR3 DNA: TGTGCCAGCAGCGTAGGTGTGGCAAACACCATATATTTT

V gene: TRBV29-1
D gene: NA
clone size: NA
J gene: TRBJ2-7
CDR3 protein: CSVEVVGGQYF
CDR3 DNA: TGCAGCGTTGAAGTAGTAGGCGGGCAGTACTTT

V gene: TRBV10-3
D gene: NA
clone size: NA
J gene: TRBJ1-4
CDR3 protein: CASRRAVNGKLFF
CDR3 DNA: TGTGCCAGCCGCCGGGCCGTTAATGGAAAACTGTTTTTT

V gene: TRBV5-6
D gene: NA
clone size: NA
J gene: TRBJ1-2
CDR3 protein: CASSDSDGYTF
CDR3 DNA: TGTGCCAGCAGCGACTCCGATGGCTACACCTTC

V gene: TRBV7-9
D gene: NA
clone size: NA
J gene: TRBJ2-1
CDR3 protein: CASSLDLEQFF
CDR3 DNA: TGTGCCAGCAGCTTAGATTTGGAGCAGTTCTTC

V gene: TRBV15
D gene: NA
clone size: many
J gene: TRBJ1-5
CDR3 protein: CATSRVGAEDNQPQHF
CDR3 DNA: TGTGCCACCAGCAGAGTGGGGGCGGAGGACAATCAGCCCCAGCATTTT

V gene: TRBV7-2
D gene: TRBD1
clone size: NA
J gene: TRBJ2-1
CDR3 protein: CASRLPGQGNNEQFF
CDR3 DNA: TGTGCCAGCAGGTTACCGGGACAGGGGAACAATGAGCAGTTCTTC

V gene: TRBV29-1
D gene: NA
clone size: NA
J gene: TRBJ2-5
CDR3 protein: CSVIETGETQYF
CDR3 DNA: TGCAGCGTCATTGAAACAGGAGAGACCCAGTACTTC